This T cell receptor beta chain was profiled in a study of blood T cell repertoires in COVID-19. Original data processing: How many nucleated cells were present was estimated from reference gene primer amplification. Here immunoSEQ multiplex PCR was the method, and the copy in TCRdb shows in-frame clones only, minus some. The D gene and trimming were derived from the DNA, and the V and J assignments and clone size from that table. This sample has 350,000 to 400,000 clones; more than 75% occur once, and the top ten carry around 0.97%. Only a few counts were recorded for this clone. This clonotype was sampled from a woman in her 30s with acute COVID-19. The sequenced sample consisted of PBMCs or T cells enriched from blood (not recorded which).

For the CDR3, the DNA is TGCAGCGACCGGTATGCAGATACGCAGTATTTT. Translating it yields CSDRYADTQYF. This rearrangement joins TRBV29-1 to TRBJ2-3; D remains unclear. The CDR3 has 11 amino acids. V was shortened by 7 bases and J by 4 bases, with 9 bases between the two germline ends. Looked up from germline, CDR1 is SQVTM and CDR2 is ANQGSEA.